These T cell receptor beta chains were read from a single sample in a study of cytomegalovirus exposure and HLA in healthy donors. The method was immunoSEQ multiplex PCR; TCRdb's version includes in-frame clones alone and lacks a portion of them. The sample lists 200,000 to 250,000 clones, around 76% occurring once. The specimen sequenced was PBMCs. The source is a man younger than 35 in good health and CMV-seronegative. Both conserved end residues are part of each CDR3. The D gene is left open where the match is weak. Rows may omit the clone size; those that give it use once, few, many or a size class.

v_gene	j_gene	d_gene	abundance	CDR3aa	CDR3nt
TRBV2	TRBJ1-4	NA	NA	CASKRTVNEKLFF	TGTGCCAGCAAAAGGACAGTTAATGAAAAACTGTTTTTT
TRBV28	TRBJ1-5	TRBD1	NA	CASSSQGANQPQHF	TGTGCCAGCAGTTCGCAGGGGGCGAATCAGCCCCAGCATTTT
TRBV11-3	TRBJ2-6	NA	NA	CASSAPGANVLTF	TGTGCCAGCAGTGCGCCTGGGGCCAACGTCCTGACTTTC
TRBV27	TRBJ2-5	TRBD2	NA	CASRPRLAGGRRETQYF	TGTGCCAGCAGACCAAGACTAGCGGGAGGGCGGCGGGAGACCCAGTACTTC
TRBV4-2	TRBJ2-1	TRBD2	few	CASSQRSLAGGYNEQFF	TGTGCCAGCAGCCAACGATCTCTAGCGGGCGGCTACAATGAGCAGTTCTTC
TRBV6-6	TRBJ2-1	NA	few	CASRTVGGGYNEQFF	TGTGCCAGCAGAACGGTGGGAGGGGGGTACAATGAGCAGTTCTTC
TRBV28	TRBJ2-1	TRBD1	NA	CASRDRGSNEQLF	TGTGCCAGCAGGGACAGGGGCTCGAATGAGCAGCTCTTC
TRBV28	TRBJ2-7	TRBD1	NA	CASSRPGQVAHF	TGTGCCAGCAGTAGACCGGGACAGGTCGCTCACTTC
TRBV7-6	TRBJ1-3	TRBD1	NA	CASSLDRGLGNTIYF	TGTGCCAGCAGCTTAGACAGGGGGCTTGGAAACACCATATATTTT
TRBV10-3	TRBJ2-1	NA	NA	CAIAGTAHNEQFF	TGTGCCATCGCCGGGACTGCACACAATGAGCAGTTCTTC
TRBV6-1	TRBJ1-5	NA	NA	CASSDRYQPQHF	TGTGCCAGCAGTGACAGGTATCAGCCCCAGCATTTT
TRBV13	TRBJ2-3	TRBD1	NA	CASSLVGTGGRDTDTQYF	TGTGCCAGCAGCTTAGTAGGGACAGGAGGCCGGGACACAGATACGCAGTATTTT
TRBV30	TRBJ2-7	NA	NA	CAAGGASYEQYF	TGTGCCGCAGGCGGGGCGTCCTACGAGCAGTACTTC
TRBV5-1	TRBJ2-5	TRBD2	once	CASSLGGTSGETQYF	TGCGCCAGCAGCTTGGGAGGGACTAGCGGGGAGACCCAGTACTTC
TRBV5-1	TRBJ2-7	TRBD1	NA	CASSTLDRGEQYF	TGCGCCAGCAGCACCCTAGACAGGGGCGAGCAGTACTTC
TRBV29-1	TRBJ1-2	TRBD1	NA	CSVEDHGQGNSRTF	TGCAGCGTTGAAGATCACGGACAGGGTAATTCGCGTACCTTC
TRBV7-3	TRBJ1-1	TRBD1	NA	CASSLTGQQAGTEAFF	TGTGCCAGCAGCCTTACGGGACAGCAGGCGGGCACTGAAGCTTTCTTT
TRBV19	TRBJ1-2	TRBD1	once	CASSPLGQGTANYGYTF	TGTGCCAGTAGTCCCTTAGGACAGGGAACAGCTAACTATGGCTACACCTTC